The 22 T cell receptor beta chains reported below all come from one sample, sequenced in a study of early T cells in non-severe SARS-CoV-2 infection. TCRdb ran MiXCR on the 5' RACE reads and lists one entry per CDR3 protein. This table has some 98,000 distinct CDR3 sequences, approximately 10% appearing once. Sequenced material: whole blood. The receptors come from an adult who was a healthcare worker with PCR-confirmed SARS-CoV-2 infection or an uninfected control (not recorded which).

This clonotype appeared a few times. This chain joins TRBV10-2 and TRBJ2-2, with 8 bases lining up with TRBD2. V lost 6 bases to trimming and J lost 4 bases; unmatched junction nucleotides: 4. Germline V CDR1 and CDR2: WSHSY, SAAADI. This CDR3 comprises 14 residues. The CDR3 is CASRIAGTTGELFF. Written as DNA, the CDR3 is TGCGCCAGCAGAATAGCGGGGACCACCGGGGAGCTGTTTTTT.

The gene calls are TRBV5-4 and TRBJ2-5, with TRBD2 as a possible D gene (6 bases). The V end was cut by 1 base, the J end by 3 bases, with 16 bases between. The CDR3 is 16 amino acids. The germline CDR1 and CDR2 sequences are SGHNT and YYREEE (reference sequence). CDR3 loop: CASSLSGVLVEETQYF. DNA for the CDR3: TGTGCCAGCAGCTTGTCGGGGGTACTGGTCGAAGAGACCCAGTACTTC.

The chain has TRBV7-3 and TRBJ2-3; no definite D call. Germline V CDR1 and CDR2: SGHTA, FQGTGA. This CDR3 region has 14 residues. V was clipped by 6 bases and J by 0 bases, with 10 bases between them. The DNA of the CDR3 is TGTGCCAGCAGTGTCTGGGCTAGCACAGATACGCAGTATTTT. Protein: CASSVWASTDTQYF.

This clonotype was counted a few times. The V gene is TRBV28, the J gene TRBJ2-5; D tentatively reads TRBD1 or TRBD2 (6 bases each). The germline V and J ends were trimmed by 2 bases and 2 bases, with 12 bases remaining between them. There are 15 residues in the CDR3. CDR1 MDHEN and CDR2 SYDVKM come from the germline V gene. As DNA, the CDR3 is TGTGCCAGCAGTTTAGAGGAGGGGGGTCAAGAGACCCAGTACTTC. Residues: CASSLEEGGQETQYF. Full variable domain (rest looked up from reference TRBV28 and TRBJ2-5): DVKVTQSSRYLVKRTGEKVFLECVQDMDHENMFWYRQDPGLGLRLIYFSYDVKMKEKGDIPEGYSVSREKKERFSLILESASTNQTSMYLCASSLEEGGQETQYFGPGTRLLVL.

This clonotype has only a few counts. The chain combines TRBV7-2 with TRBJ2-2, with D hard to call. The V gene lost 5 bases and the J gene lost 3 bases, with 10 bases spanning the gap. Germline CDR1 and CDR2: SGHTA and FQGNSA. The CDR3 totals 14 residues. CDR3 in DNA: TGTGCCAGCAGCGAACGTCATTACACCGGGGAGCTGTTTTTT. Translated, it gives CASSERHYTGELFF.

This clonotype was recorded at least ten times. The rearrangement links TRBV28 to TRBJ2-1, with D perhaps given as TRBD1 or TRBD2 (5 bases each). The CDR3 extends over 13 amino acids. Deletions cut 1 base from V and 8 bases from J, with 9 bases between. CDR1 and CDR2 (germline): MDHEN, SYDVKM. The CDR3 nucleotides read TGTGCCAGCAGTTTATATCTGGGGGATGAGCAGTTCTTC. Amino acids: CASSLYLGDEQFF.

This sequence joins TRBV5-1 and TRBJ2-7, with D tentatively TRBD2 (6 bases). The germline V and J ends were trimmed by 2 bases and 4 bases, with 13 bases remaining between them. The CDR3 is made up of 14 amino acids. The germline gives CDR1 SGHRS, CDR2 YFSETQ. CDR3: CASSFSAGRYEQYF. The CDR3, as DNA: TGCGCCAGCAGCTTCTCTGCGGGGAGGTACGAGCAGTACTTC.

The chain links TRBV29-1 to TRBJ1-2; D is undetermined. The CDR3 sequence is 11 residues long. CDR1 SQVTM and CDR2 ANQGSEA come from the germline V gene. Trimming removed 3 bases from V and 3 bases from J, with 5 bases in between. This CDR3 is CSVDSHYGYTF. The CDR3 DNA follows: TGCAGCGTTGATTCCCACTATGGCTACACCTTC.

This clonotype was detected only a few times. The V call is TRBV7-2, the J call TRBJ2-7; D is possibly TRBD1 or TRBD2 (7 bases each). V lost 0 bases and J 3 bases, leaving 15 bases between the germline ends. The CDR3 is made up of 16 amino acids. The V gene's germline CDR1 is SGHTA and CDR2 FQGNSA. The CDR3 loop reads CASSLAGPGGGYEQYF. DNA of the CDR3: TGTGCCAGCAGCTTAGCGGGTCCAGGGGGGGGCTACGAGCAGTACTTC.

This chain joins TRBV5-1 and TRBJ1-6; no definite D call. V was pared by 1 base and J by 6 bases, with 11 bases between. The CDR3 loop spans 15 amino acids. Germline lookup yields CDR1 SGHRS and CDR2 YFSETQ. This CDR3 reads CASSLYIGLNSPLHF. In nucleotides, the CDR3 is TGCGCCAGCAGCTTGTACATCGGACTTAATTCACCCCTCCACTTT.

This clonotype has only a few counts. The chain combines TRBV11-2 with TRBJ2-3; unclear D gene. This CDR3 comprises 13 residues. The V end lost 6 bases, the J end lost 1 base, and 8 bases lay between the germline ends. Germline assignment: CDR1 SGHAT and CDR2 FQNNGV. In nucleotides, the CDR3 is TGTGCCAGCAGATCGGCCGGCACAGATACGCAGTATTTT. This encodes CASRSAGTDTQYF.

The table lists this clonotype with many counts. The chain carries TRBV6-1 and TRBJ2-2, with TRBD2 identical over 14 bases. The V and J ends lost 6 bases and 6 bases, in that order; junction bases with no gene match: 3. The CDR3 has 15 amino acids. Germline V CDR1 and CDR2: MNHNS, SASEGT. The CDR3 spells CASRAGLAGAGELFF. The CDR3, as DNA: TGTGCCAGCAGAGCGGGACTAGCGGGAGCCGGGGAGCTGTTTTTT.

The chain couples TRBV5-1 to TRBJ2-2; TRBD1 matches 7 bases. Looked up from germline, CDR1 is SGHRS and CDR2 is YFSETQ. The CDR3 is 15 amino acids. V was clipped by 2 bases and J by 6 bases; unmatched bases: 7. The CDR3, as DNA: TGCGCCAGCAGCTTAGTCGACAGGGATGCCGGGGAGCTGTTTTTT. Its protein product is CASSLVDRDAGELFF.

Ten or more counts support this clonotype. J is TRBJ2-1 and V is TRBV6-5; D is perhaps TRBD2 (5 bases). Deletions cut 2 bases from V and 8 bases from J, with 10 bases between. The CDR3 runs 13 residues. The germline V gene has CDR1 MNHEY and CDR2 SVGAGI. CDR3 protein: CASSYREPDEQFF. The CDR3 DNA reads as TGTGCCAGCAGTTACAGGGAGCCGGATGAGCAGTTCTTC.

The V gene is TRBV28, the J gene TRBJ2-5; D perhaps matches TRBD1 (5 bases). V was pared by 10 bases and J by 4 bases, with 16 bases between. This CDR3 has 13 amino acids. The germline CDR1 and CDR2 sequences are MDHEN and SYDVKM. The CDR3 DNA follows: TGTGCCATTACAGGAATAAACCGAGAGACCCAGTACTTC. Residues: CAITGINRETQYF.

V usage is TRBV7-9 and J usage is TRBJ1-1; 12 bases match TRBD1. The CDR3 length is 13 residues. The junction had 5 bases not matched to a gene; V was cut back by 5 bases and J by 10 bases. From germline, CDR1 is SEHNR and CDR2 FQNEAQ (reference sequence). CDR3 loop: CASSPRDRGRAFF. DNA of the CDR3: TGTGCCAGCAGCCCCCGGGACAGGGGGCGAGCTTTCTTT.

The sample holds one count of this clonotype. This may come from a read error, since a much larger clone is one base off. The V gene is TRBV7-3, the J gene TRBJ2-4, with 13 bases fitting TRBD2. The germline V gene encodes CDR1 SGHTA and CDR2 FQGTGA. This CDR3 comprises 14 residues. V lost 3 bases, J lost 9 bases, and 2 bases stayed unmatched. CDR3 in DNA: TGTGCCAGCAGCTTCAGGACTAGCGGGGGCATTCAGTACTTC. It is translated as CASSFRTSGGIQYF. Drawing the rest from reference TRBV7-3 and TRBJ2-4, the complete variable domain is GAGVSQTPSNKVTEKGKYVELRCDPISGHTALYWYRQSLGQGPEFLIYFQGTGAADDSGLPNDRFFAVRPEGSVSTLKIQRTERGDSAVYLCASSFRTSGGIQYFGAGTRLSVL.

This clonotype was seen a few times. The rearrangement uses TRBV12-3 or TRBV12-4 and TRBJ2-7, with no clear D. Trimming cost V 7 bases and J 3 bases, with 10 bases left between them. The CDR3 is made up of 12 amino acids. In DNA form, the CDR3 reads TGTGCCAGCACCAATACCTTCTACGAGCAGTACTTC. It specifies CASTNTFYEQYF.

The rearrangement joins TRBV15 to TRBJ1-1; D remains unclear. Germline V gene lookup returns CDR1 LNHNV and CDR2 YYDKDF (reference sequence). The CDR3 totals 13 residues. Trimming took off 2 bases at V and 0 bases at J, with 4 bases between the two ends. CDR3 amino acids: CATSRTVNTEAFF. The CDR3 coding sequence is TGTGCCACCAGCAGAACGGTGAACACTGAAGCTTTCTTT.

This clonotype was observed at least ten times. V usage is TRBV12-3 or TRBV12-4 and J usage is TRBJ2-1, with a tentative D call TRBD1 (5 bases). The CDR3 loop spans 13 amino acids. The V end was cut by 6 bases, the J end by 3 bases, with 9 bases between. The CDR3 coding sequence is TGTGCCAGCAGCCGTACAGGCTACAATGAGCAGTTCTTC. It specifies CASSRTGYNEQFF.

The chain employs TRBV7-7 and TRBJ2-2; TRBD2 might be the D (6 bases). The germline CDR1 and CDR2 sequences are SSHAT and FNYEAQ (reference sequence). V lost 6 bases and J lost 7, with 18 bases in between. The CDR3 consists of 15 residues. The CDR3 DNA reads as TGTGCCAGCAGTCCCTTGCGGGGCGGTGTCGGGGAGCTGTTTTTT. Protein sequence: CASSPLRGGVGELFF.

This clonotype was seen ten or more times. CDR3: CASTWDRGQNTEAFF. The CDR3, as DNA: TGTGCCAGCACCTGGGACAGGGGGCAGAACACTGAAGCTTTCTTT. The chain is built from TRBV2 and TRBJ1-1; 12 bases line up with TRBD1. Germline CDR1 is SNHLY and CDR2 is FYNNEI. The CDR3 is 15 amino acids. The V and J ends lost 7 bases and 1 base, in that order; junction bases with no gene match: 4.